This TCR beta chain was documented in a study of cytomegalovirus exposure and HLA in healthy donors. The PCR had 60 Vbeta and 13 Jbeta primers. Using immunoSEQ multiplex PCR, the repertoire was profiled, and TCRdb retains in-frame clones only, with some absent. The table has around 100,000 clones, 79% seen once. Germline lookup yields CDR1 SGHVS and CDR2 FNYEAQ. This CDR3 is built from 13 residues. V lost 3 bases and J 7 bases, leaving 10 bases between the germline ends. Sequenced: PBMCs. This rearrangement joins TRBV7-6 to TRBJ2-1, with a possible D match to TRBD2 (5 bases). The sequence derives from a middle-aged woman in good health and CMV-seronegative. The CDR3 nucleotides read TGTGCCAGCAGCTTCGGACTCAATAATGAGCAGTTCTTC. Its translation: CASSFGLNNEQFF.